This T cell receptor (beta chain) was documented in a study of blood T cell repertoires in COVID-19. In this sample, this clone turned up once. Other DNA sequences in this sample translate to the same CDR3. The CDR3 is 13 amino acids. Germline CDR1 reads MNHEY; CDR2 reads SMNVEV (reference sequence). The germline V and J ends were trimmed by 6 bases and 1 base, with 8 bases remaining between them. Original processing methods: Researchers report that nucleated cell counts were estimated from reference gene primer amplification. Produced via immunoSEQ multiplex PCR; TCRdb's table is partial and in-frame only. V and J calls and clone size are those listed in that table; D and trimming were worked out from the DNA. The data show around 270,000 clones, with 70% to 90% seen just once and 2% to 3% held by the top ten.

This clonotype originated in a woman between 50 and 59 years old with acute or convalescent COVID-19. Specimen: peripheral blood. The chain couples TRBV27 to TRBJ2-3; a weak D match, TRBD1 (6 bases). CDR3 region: CASSRQGTDTQYF. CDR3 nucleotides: TGTGCCAGCAGCAGACAGGGCACAGATACGCAGTATTTT.